A single sample is the source of the 24 T cell receptor beta chains below, sequenced in a study of cytomegalovirus exposure and HLA in healthy donors. Use of 60 Vbeta and 13 Jbeta primers characterized the PCR. The repertoire was sequenced with immunoSEQ multiplex PCR; TCRdb's copy has only in-frame clones and lacks some. The data hold under 130,000 clones, with more than 75% observed a single time. Specimen: PBMCs. These receptors were taken from a woman aged 18-29 years in good health and CMV-seropositive.

The chain uses TRBV15 and TRBJ2-7; D is possibly TRBD1 (6 bases). Per the germline V gene, CDR1 is LNHNV and CDR2 is YYDKDF (reference sequence). The CDR3 has 16 amino acids. The germline V and J ends were trimmed by 1 base and 3 bases, with 16 bases remaining between them. CDR3 amino acids: CATSRGPGTPGYEQYF. In DNA form, the CDR3 reads TGTGCCACCAGCAGAGGTCCCGGGACACCAGGCTACGAGCAGTACTTC. The full variable domain, with the rest looked up from reference TRBV15 and TRBJ2-7, is DAMVIQNPRYQVTQFGKPVTLSCSQTLNHNVMYWYQQKSSQAPKLLFHYYDKDFNNEADTPDNFQSRRPNTSFCFLDIRSPGLGDTAMYLCATSRGPGTPGYEQYFGPGTRLTVT.

This sequence joins TRBV5-1 and TRBJ1-2, with TRBD1 matching over 8 bases. After removal of 6 bases from V and 4 bases from J, the junction contained 8 bases not matched to a gene. Germline V gene lookup returns CDR1 SGHRS and CDR2 YFSETQ. The CDR3 sequence is 14 residues long. Written as DNA, the CDR3 is TGCGCCAGCACTCCCAGGGGGCCTCCCTATGGCTACACCTTC. Its protein product is CASTPRGPPYGYTF.

The gene calls are TRBV7-2 and TRBJ2-7; 8 bases are shared with TRBD2. This CDR3 contains 16 residues. Germline-derived CDR1 and CDR2 are SGHTA and FQGNSA. Losses at the gene ends were 5 bases for V and 1 base for J; bases not matched to a gene: 10. The CDR3 reads CASSRAGASGSYEQYF. DNA for the CDR3: TGTGCCAGCAGCCGAGCGGGGGCTAGCGGTTCCTACGAGCAGTACTTC.

The chain is built from TRBV9 and TRBJ2-1; D is unresolved. The CDR3 is 14 amino acids. Germline V CDR1 and CDR2: SGDLS, YYNGEE. V lost 0 bases and J lost 8, with 12 bases in between. Here the CDR3 reads CASSVGTNGDEQFF. The CDR3 nucleotides are TGTGCCAGCAGCGTAGGAACTAATGGAGATGAGCAGTTCTTC.

J is TRBJ1-1 and V is TRBV29-1; no definite D call. The V gene's germline CDR1 is SQVTM and CDR2 ANQGSEA. This CDR3 is 13 amino acids long. Trimming shortened V by 4 bases and J by 5 bases, and 14 bases separated the two germline ends. The CDR3 DNA reads TGCAGCGTTGGTGCGTTTGAGTGGACTGAAGCTTTCTTT. It is translated as CSVGAFEWTEAFF.

This clone was seen more than once but under ten times. The chain is built from TRBV19 and TRBJ1-5; D is perhaps TRBD1 (6 bases). There are 12 residues in the CDR3. Trimming shortened V by 9 bases and J by 2 bases, and 8 bases separated the two germline ends. Per germline, CDR1 LNHDA and CDR2 SQIVND (reference sequence). This chain's CDR3 is CARHRGNQPQHF. The CDR3 DNA follows: TGTGCCAGACACAGGGGCAATCAGCCCCAGCATTTT. Full variable domain (missing parts from reference TRBV19 and TRBJ1-5): DGGITQSPKYLFRKEGQNVTLSCEQNLNHDAMYWYRQDPGQGLRLIYYSQIVNDFQKGDIAEGYSVSREKKESFPLTVTSAQKNPTAFYLCARHRGNQPQHFGDGTRLSIL.

The J gene is TRBJ1-2, the V gene TRBV28, with 8 bases that match TRBD1. The CDR3 is 15 amino acids. Per germline, CDR1 MDHEN and CDR2 SYDVKM. Unmatched junction bases numbered 7, after V lost 5 bases and J lost 2 bases. For the CDR3, the DNA is TGTGCCAGCAGTCTCAACGGACAGGGAAACTATGGCTACACCTTC. Its translation is CASSLNGQGNYGYTF.

In its sample, this clone was seen a few times. CDR3 residues: CASSAGTGVGNTEAFF. As DNA, the CDR3 is TGTGCCAGCAGCGCTGGGACAGGGGTCGGGAACACTGAAGCTTTCTTT. The genes are TRBV7-9 and TRBJ1-1; TRBD1 aligns across 10 bases. The CDR3 totals 16 residues. V lost 5 bases and J lost 1; bases outside the gene matches: 7. Germline assignment: CDR1 SEHNR and CDR2 FQNEAQ (reference sequence).

J is TRBJ1-2 and V is TRBV30, with D maybe TRBD1 (5 bases). Germline loops: CDR1 GTSNPN, CDR2 SVGIG (reference sequence). Trimming left V 5 bases short and J 8 bases short, with 24 bases between. The CDR3 covers 15 residues. The CDR3: CAWQIPSEGYPGYTF. The CDR3 region has the DNA TGTGCCTGGCAGATCCCCTCGGAGGGGTACCCAGGCTACACCTTC.

The chain has TRBV19 and TRBJ2-3; tentative D call: TRBD2 (5 bases). The germline V gene has CDR1 LNHDA and CDR2 SQIVND (reference sequence). V was clipped by 6 bases and J by 0 bases, with 7 bases between them. The CDR3 runs to 13 residues. The CDR3 protein is CASSPGSTDTQYF. The CDR3 region has the DNA TGTGCCAGTAGCCCGGGAAGCACAGATACGCAGTATTTT.

The count of this clone is one. CDR3 DNA: TGTGCCAGCCTCCCCAGGGATGGGTACAACTATGGCTACACCTTC. It specifies CASLPRDGYNYGYTF. V and J are TRBV6-1 and TRBJ1-2; TRBD1 might be the D (5 bases). This CDR3 is 15 amino acids long. Deletions cut 8 bases from V and 2 bases from J, with 18 bases between. Germline CDR1 MNHNS, CDR2 SASEGT.

The J gene is TRBJ2-3, the V gene TRBV5-4, with D uncertain. The CDR3 consists of 12 residues. Germline-derived CDR1 and CDR2 are SGHNT and YYREEE (reference sequence). V dropped 0 bases and J dropped 4 bases, with 3 bases sitting between them. CDR3: CASSLAPDTQYF. The CDR3 DNA reads as TGTGCCAGCAGCTTGGCTCCAGATACGCAGTATTTT.

The gene calls are TRBV15 and TRBJ2-7; 8 positions agree with TRBD2. With V trimmed by 1 base and J by 3 bases, 8 bases remained unmatched. Germline CDR1 and CDR2: LNHNV and YYDKDF (reference sequence). The CDR3 sequence is 16 residues long. CDR3 DNA sequence: TGTGCCACCAGCAGAGGAAAGCGGGGGAGTTTCTACGAGCAGTACTTC. It codes for CATSRGKRGSFYEQYF.

The chain joins TRBV13 to TRBJ2-7, with TRBD1 as a possible D gene (5 bases). Per the germline V gene, CDR1 is PRHDT and CDR2 is FYEKMQ (reference sequence). V gave up 3 bases and J gave up 3 bases, with 15 bases separating them. This CDR3 contains 15 residues. The CDR3 DNA reads TGTGCCAGCAGCTTGCAGACAGTTCGTTACTACGAGCAGTACTTC. Amino acids: CASSLQTVRYYEQYF.

J is TRBJ1-5 and V is TRBV7-6, with 8 bases matching TRBD1. Germline V gene sequence: CDR1 SGHVS, CDR2 FNYEAQ. The junction had 9 bases not matched to a gene; V was cut back by 5 bases and J by 6 bases. This CDR3 is 15 amino acids long. The CDR3 sequence: CASSASGTGSQPQHF. DNA for the CDR3: TGTGCCAGCAGCGCCTCCGGGACAGGCTCTCAGCCCCAGCATTTT.

The V and J genes are TRBV30 and TRBJ2-5; D is perhaps TRBD1 (7 bases). Between the trimmed V and J ends, which lost 2 bases and 10 bases, there was a span of 20 bases. The germline V gene encodes CDR1 GTSNPN and CDR2 SVGIG (reference sequence). This CDR3 has 14 amino acids. The CDR3 here is CAWSPFRGAAFQYF. The CDR3 nucleotides read TGTGCCTGGAGTCCGTTCAGGGGGGCTGCCTTCCAGTACTTC.

V gene TRBV7-9 combines with J gene TRBJ2-5; 8 nucleotides line up with TRBD2. Germline assignment: CDR1 SEHNR and CDR2 FQNEAQ (reference sequence). The J segment lost 2 bases and the V segment lost 4 bases, leaving 3 bases of the junction unmatched. The CDR3 length is 14 residues. The CDR3 spells CASSYGTRQETQYF. For the CDR3, the DNA is TGTGCCAGCAGCTACGGGACTAGACAAGAGACCCAGTACTTC.

The chain uses TRBV5-1 and TRBJ1-6; D remains ambiguous. Deletions cut 4 bases from V and 7 bases from J, with 15 bases between. CDR3 length: 15 residues. Germline lookup yields CDR1 SGHRS and CDR2 YFSETQ. The CDR3 DNA reads as TGCGCCAGCAGCCCGGCCGGGGTAAGGAATTCACCCCTCCACTTT. It is translated as CASSPAGVRNSPLHF.

The chain couples TRBV30 to TRBJ2-4; TRBD2 is a possible D gene (5 bases). The germline V and J ends were trimmed by 5 bases and 5 bases, with 16 bases remaining between them. This CDR3 region has 14 residues. Germline loops: CDR1 GTSNPN, CDR2 SVGIG (reference sequence). CDR3 DNA sequence: TGTGCCTGGGAGTCGGGAACAAGGGAAAACATTCAGTACTTC. This encodes CAWESGTRENIQYF.

The chain links TRBV10-1 to TRBJ2-7; 8 bases line up with TRBD1. Germline CDR1 WNHNN, CDR2 SYGVQD (reference sequence). This CDR3 contains 13 residues. With 2 bases clipped from V and 6 bases from J, the junction kept 3 bases outside the gene matches. The CDR3 is CASSEQGAAEQYF. For the CDR3, the DNA is TGCGCCAGCAGTGAGCAGGGGGCGGCCGAGCAGTACTTC.

The chain couples TRBV7-9 to TRBJ2-1, with D tentatively TRBD1 (5 bases). From germline, CDR1 is SEHNR and CDR2 FQNEAQ (reference sequence). This CDR3 region has 12 residues. The germline V and J ends were trimmed by 1 base and 14 bases, with 12 bases remaining between them. CDR3 sequence: CASSLDSPGKFF. Here the CDR3 DNA reads TGTGCCAGCAGCTTAGACTCCCCAGGGAAGTTCTTC. Full variable domain (missing parts from reference TRBV7-9 and TRBJ2-1): DTGVSQNPRHKITKRGQNVTFRCDPISEHNRLYWYRQTLGQGPEFLTYFQNEAQLEKSRLLSDRFSAERPKGSFSTLEIQRTEQGDSAMYLCASSLDSPGKFFGPGTRLTVL.

This rearrangement joins TRBV27 to TRBJ1-2, with 9 bases matching TRBD1. The CDR3 is 15 residues long. V trimming: 0 bases; J trimming: 12 bases; junction bases outside the gene matches: 11. Per the germline V gene, CDR1 is MNHEY and CDR2 is SMNVEV (reference sequence). The CDR3 protein is CASSLSTGGTGVHTF. As DNA, the CDR3 is TGTGCCAGCAGTTTATCGACAGGGGGGACGGGTGTGCACACCTTC.

The chain joins TRBV19 to TRBJ1-2; D unclear. The germline gives CDR1 LNHDA, CDR2 SQIVND (reference sequence). The germline V and J ends were trimmed by 7 bases and 7 bases, with 13 bases remaining between them. The CDR3 has 12 amino acids. DNA of the CDR3: TGTGCCAGTAAGAGCGGAGGGCTTGGCTACACCTTC. As protein: CASKSGGLGYTF. The entire variable domain, with the rest obtained from reference TRBV19 and TRBJ1-2, is as follows: DGGITQSPKYLFRKEGQNVTLSCEQNLNHDAMYWYRQDPGQGLRLIYYSQIVNDFQKGDIAEGYSVSREKKESFPLTVTSAQKNPTAFYLCASKSGGLGYTFGSGTRLTVV.

CDR3 sequence reads: CASNGQGAGQPQHF. The CDR3 nucleotides read TGTGCCAGCAACGGACAGGGGGCAGGACAGCCCCAGCATTTT. The rearrangement uses TRBV2 and TRBJ1-5, with TRBD1 matching 11 bases. Germline loops: CDR1 SNHLY, CDR2 FYNNEI. The CDR3 covers 14 residues. V shed 7 bases, J shed 7 bases, and the junction held 6 bases outside the gene matches.